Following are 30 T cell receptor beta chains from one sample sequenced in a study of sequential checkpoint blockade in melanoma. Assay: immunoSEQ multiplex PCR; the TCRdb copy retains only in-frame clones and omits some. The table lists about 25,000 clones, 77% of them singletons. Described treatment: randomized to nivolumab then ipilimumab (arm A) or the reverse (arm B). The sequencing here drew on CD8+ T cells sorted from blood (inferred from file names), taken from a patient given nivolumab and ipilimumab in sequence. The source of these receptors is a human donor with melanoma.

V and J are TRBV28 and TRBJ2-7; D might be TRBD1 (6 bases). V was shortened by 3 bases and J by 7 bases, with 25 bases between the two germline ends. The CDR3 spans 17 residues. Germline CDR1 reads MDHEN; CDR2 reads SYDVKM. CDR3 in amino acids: CASSFSGVAPDTTEQYF. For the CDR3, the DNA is TGTGCCAGCAGTTTTTCAGGGGTCGCACCCGATACCACGGAGCAGTACTTC.

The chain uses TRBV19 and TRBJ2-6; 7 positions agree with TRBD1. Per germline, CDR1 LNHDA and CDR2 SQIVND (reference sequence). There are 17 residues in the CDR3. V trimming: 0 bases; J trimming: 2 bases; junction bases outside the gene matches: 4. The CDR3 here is CASSIERQGPGANVLTF. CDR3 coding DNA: TGTGCCAGTAGTATAGAACGACAGGGTCCTGGGGCCAACGTCCTGACTTTC.

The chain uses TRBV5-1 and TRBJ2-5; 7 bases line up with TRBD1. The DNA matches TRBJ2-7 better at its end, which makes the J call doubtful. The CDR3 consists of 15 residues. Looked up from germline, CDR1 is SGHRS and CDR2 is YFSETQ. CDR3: CASSPTGTEYYEQYF. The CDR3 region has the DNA TGCGCCAGCAGCCCTACCGGGACAGAGTACTACGAGCAGTACTTC.

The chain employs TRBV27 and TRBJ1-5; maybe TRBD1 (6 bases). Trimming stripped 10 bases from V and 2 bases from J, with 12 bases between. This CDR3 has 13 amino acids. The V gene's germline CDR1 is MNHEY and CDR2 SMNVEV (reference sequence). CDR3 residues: CAIQGLGNQPQHF. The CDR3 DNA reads TGTGCCATACAGGGTTTGGGCAATCAGCCCCAGCATTTT.

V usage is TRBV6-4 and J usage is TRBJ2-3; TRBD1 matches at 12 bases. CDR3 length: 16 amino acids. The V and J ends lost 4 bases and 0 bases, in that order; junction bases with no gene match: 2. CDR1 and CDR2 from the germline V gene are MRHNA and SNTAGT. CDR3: CASSGGQGASTDTQYF. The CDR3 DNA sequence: TGTGCCAGCAGTGGGGGACAGGGGGCTAGCACAGATACGCAGTATTTT.

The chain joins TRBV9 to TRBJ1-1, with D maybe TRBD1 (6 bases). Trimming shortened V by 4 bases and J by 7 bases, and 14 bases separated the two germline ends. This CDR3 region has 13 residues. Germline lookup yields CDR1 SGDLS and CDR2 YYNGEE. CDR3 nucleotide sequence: TGTGCCAGCAGCACAGGGTCGGGGAATGAAGCTTTCTTT. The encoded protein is CASSTGSGNEAFF.

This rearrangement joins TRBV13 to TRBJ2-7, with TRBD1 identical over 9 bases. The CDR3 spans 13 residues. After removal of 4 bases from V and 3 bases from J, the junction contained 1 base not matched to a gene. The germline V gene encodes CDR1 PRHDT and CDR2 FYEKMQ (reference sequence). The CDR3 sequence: CASSYRGLYEQYF. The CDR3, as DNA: TGTGCCAGCAGCTACAGGGGGCTCTACGAGCAGTACTTC.

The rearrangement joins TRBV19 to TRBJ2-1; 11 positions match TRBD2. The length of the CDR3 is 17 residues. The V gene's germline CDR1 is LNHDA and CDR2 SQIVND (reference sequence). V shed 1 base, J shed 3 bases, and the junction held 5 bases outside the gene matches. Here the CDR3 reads CASSIGAGLADYNEQFF. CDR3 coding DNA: TGTGCCAGTAGTATAGGAGCGGGACTAGCGGACTACAATGAGCAGTTCTTC.

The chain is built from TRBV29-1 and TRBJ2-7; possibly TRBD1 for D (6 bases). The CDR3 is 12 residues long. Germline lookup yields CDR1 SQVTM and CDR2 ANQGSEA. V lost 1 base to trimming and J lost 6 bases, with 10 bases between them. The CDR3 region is CSVEGGTREQYF. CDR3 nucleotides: TGCAGCGTTGAAGGGGGGACACGCGAGCAGTACTTC.

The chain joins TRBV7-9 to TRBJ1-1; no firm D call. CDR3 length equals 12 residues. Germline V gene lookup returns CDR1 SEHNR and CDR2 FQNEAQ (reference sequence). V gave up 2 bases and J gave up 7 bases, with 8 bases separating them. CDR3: CASSLMSGEAFF. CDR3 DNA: TGTGCCAGCAGCTTAATGTCGGGTGAAGCTTTCTTT.

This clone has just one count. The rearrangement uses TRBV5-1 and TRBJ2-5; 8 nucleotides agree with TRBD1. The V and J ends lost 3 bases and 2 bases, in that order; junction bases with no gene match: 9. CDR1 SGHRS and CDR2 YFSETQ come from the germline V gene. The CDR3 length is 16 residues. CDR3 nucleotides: TGCGCCAGCAGCTGGACAGGGCCACACTTACAAGAGACCCAGTACTTC. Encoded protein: CASSWTGPHLQETQYF.

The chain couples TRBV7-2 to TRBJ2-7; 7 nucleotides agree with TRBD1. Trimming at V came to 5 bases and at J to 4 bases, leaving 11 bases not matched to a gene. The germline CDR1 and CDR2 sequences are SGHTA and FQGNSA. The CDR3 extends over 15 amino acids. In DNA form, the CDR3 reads TGTGCCAGCAGCGGGCATTCGACAGGGCTATACGAGCAGTACTTC. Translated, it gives CASSGHSTGLYEQYF.

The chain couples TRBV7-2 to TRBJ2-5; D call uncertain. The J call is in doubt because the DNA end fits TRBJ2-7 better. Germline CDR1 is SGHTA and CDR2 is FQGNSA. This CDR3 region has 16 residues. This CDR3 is CASSLASLGLNYEQYF. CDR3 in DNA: TGTGCCAGCAGCTTAGCCTCCCTTGGATTAAACTACGAGCAGTACTTC.

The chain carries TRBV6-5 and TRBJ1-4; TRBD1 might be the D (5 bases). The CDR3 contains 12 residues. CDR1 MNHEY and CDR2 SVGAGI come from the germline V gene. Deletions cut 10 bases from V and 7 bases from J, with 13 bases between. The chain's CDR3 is CANTGSCEKLFF. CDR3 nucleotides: TGTGCCAACACAGGTAGCTGTGAAAAACTGTTTTTT.

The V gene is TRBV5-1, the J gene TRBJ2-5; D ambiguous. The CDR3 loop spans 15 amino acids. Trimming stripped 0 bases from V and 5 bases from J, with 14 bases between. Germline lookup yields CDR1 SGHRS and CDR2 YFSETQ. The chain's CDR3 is CASSLVYSAPETQYF. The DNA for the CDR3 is TGCGCCAGCAGCTTGGTATACAGTGCACCCGAGACCCAGTACTTC.

CDR3 sequence reads: CASSLDSRKPQHF. In DNA form, the CDR3 reads TGTGCCAGCAGCTTAGACAGCCGGAAGCCCCAGCATTTT. V and J are TRBV5-5 and TRBJ1-5, with D possibly TRBD1 on 5 matching bases. This CDR3 spans 13 amino acids. Per germline, CDR1 SGHKS and CDR2 YYEKEE (reference sequence). Trimming took off 2 bases at V and 8 bases at J, with 11 bases between the two ends.

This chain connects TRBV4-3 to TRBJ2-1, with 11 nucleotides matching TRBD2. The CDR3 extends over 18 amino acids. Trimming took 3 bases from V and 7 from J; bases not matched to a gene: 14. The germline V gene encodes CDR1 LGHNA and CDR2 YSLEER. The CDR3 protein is CASSHYGSLAGGMNEQFF. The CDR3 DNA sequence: TGCGCCAGCAGCCATTACGGGTCGCTAGCGGGGGGAATGAATGAGCAGTTCTTC.

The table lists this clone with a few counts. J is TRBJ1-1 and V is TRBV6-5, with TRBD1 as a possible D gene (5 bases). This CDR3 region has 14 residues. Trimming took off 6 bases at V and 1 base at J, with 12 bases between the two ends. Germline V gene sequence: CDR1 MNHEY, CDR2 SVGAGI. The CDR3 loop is CASSLRGGNTEAFF. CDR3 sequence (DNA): TGTGCCAGCAGCCTCCGCGGGGGGAACACTGAAGCTTTCTTT.

CDR3 nucleotide sequence: TGTGCCAGCAGCTCTGGGGACTCAAGGCTAGGGGGCTACACCTTC. Translating gives CASSSGDSRLGGYTF. This chain uses TRBV13 with TRBJ1-2, with a weak D call TRBD1 (5 bases). CDR3 length equals 15 residues. CDR1 PRHDT and CDR2 FYEKMQ come from the germline V gene (reference sequence). Trimming stripped 4 bases from V and 8 bases from J, with 20 bases between.

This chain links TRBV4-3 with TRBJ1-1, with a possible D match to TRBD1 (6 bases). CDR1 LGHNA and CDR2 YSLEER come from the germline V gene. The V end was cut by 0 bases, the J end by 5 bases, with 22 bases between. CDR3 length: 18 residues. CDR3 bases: TGCGCCAGCAGCCAAGATCAAAGTCAGGGGCCTTCGGGTACTGAAGCTTTCTTT. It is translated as CASSQDQSQGPSGTEAFF.

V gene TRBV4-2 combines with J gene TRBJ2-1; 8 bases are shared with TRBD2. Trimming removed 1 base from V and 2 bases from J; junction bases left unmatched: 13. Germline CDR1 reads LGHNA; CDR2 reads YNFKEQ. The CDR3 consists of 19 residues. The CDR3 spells CASSQARGEIAGPYNEQFF. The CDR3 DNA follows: TGTGCCAGCAGCCAAGCCCGGGGGGAAATAGCGGGACCCTACAATGAGCAGTTCTTC.

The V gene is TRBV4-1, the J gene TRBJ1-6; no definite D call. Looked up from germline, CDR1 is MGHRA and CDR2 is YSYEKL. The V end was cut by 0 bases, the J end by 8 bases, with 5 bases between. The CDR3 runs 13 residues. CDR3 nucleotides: TGCGCCAGCAGCCAAGACAGTTATTCACCCCTCCACTTT. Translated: CASSQDSYSPLHF.

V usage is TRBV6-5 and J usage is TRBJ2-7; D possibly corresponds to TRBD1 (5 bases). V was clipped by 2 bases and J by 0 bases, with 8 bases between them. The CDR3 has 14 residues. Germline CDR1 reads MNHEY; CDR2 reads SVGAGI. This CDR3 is CASSYDRGSYEQYF. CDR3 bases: TGTGCCAGCAGTTACGATAGGGGCTCCTACGAGCAGTACTTC.

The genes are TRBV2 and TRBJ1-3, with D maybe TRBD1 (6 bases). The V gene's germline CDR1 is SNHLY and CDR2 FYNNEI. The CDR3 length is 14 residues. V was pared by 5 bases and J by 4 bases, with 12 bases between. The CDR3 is CASSTGTVGNTIYF. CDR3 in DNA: TGTGCCAGCAGTACAGGGACGGTCGGAAACACCATATATTTT.

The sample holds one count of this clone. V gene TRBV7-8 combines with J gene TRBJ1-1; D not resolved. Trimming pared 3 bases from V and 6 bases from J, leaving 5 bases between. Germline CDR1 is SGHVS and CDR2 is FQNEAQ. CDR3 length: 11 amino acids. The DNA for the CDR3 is TGTGCCAGCAGCTTTGGGCCTGAAGCTTTCTTT. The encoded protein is CASSFGPEAFF.

CDR3 region: CASSQDGDVGYTF. CDR3 nucleotide sequence: TGCGCCAGCAGCCAAGATGGAGACGTAGGCTACACCTTC. J is TRBJ1-2 and V is TRBV4-1; no clear D gene. V was pared by 0 bases and J by 8 bases, with 10 bases between. The CDR3 has 13 amino acids. Germline V CDR1 and CDR2: MGHRA, YSYEKL.

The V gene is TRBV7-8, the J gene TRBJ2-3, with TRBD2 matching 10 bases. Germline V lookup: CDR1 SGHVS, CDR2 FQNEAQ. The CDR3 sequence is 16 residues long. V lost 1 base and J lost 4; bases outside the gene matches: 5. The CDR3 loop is CASSLGTSGGADTQYF. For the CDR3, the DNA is TGTGCCAGCAGCTTAGGGACTAGCGGAGGCGCAGATACGCAGTATTTT. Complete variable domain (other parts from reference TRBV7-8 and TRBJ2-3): GAGVSQSPRYKVAKRGQDVALRCDPISGHVSLFWYQQALGQGPEFLTYFQNEAQLDKSGLPSDRFFAERPEGSVSTLKIQRTQQEDSAVYLCASSLGTSGGADTQYFGPGTRLTVL.

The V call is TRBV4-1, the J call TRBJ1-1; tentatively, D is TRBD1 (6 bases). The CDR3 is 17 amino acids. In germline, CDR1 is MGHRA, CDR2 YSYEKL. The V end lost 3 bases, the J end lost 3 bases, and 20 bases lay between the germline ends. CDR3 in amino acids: CASSQQGIAPIDTEAFF. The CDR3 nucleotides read TGCGCCAGCAGCCAGCAGGGGATCGCCCCCATAGACACTGAAGCTTTCTTT.

DNA for the CDR3: TGTGCCAGCAGTGACTCCCAGGGAGGCACCGGGGAGCTGTTTTTT. Encoded protein: CASSDSQGGTGELFF. The V call is TRBV6-4, the J call TRBJ2-2, with D perhaps matching TRBD2 (6 bases). The germline gives CDR1 MRHNA, CDR2 SNTAGT. The CDR3 runs to 15 residues. V gave up 0 bases and J gave up 4 bases, with 9 bases separating them.

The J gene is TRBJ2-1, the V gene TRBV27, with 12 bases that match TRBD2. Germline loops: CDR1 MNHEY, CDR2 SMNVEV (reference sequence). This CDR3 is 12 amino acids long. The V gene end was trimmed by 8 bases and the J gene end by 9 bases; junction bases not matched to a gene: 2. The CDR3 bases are TGTGCCAGCCAACTAGCGGGGGGTGAGCAGTTCTTC. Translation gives CASQLAGGEQFF.